This T cell receptor beta chain derives from a study of T cell repertoires in cytomegalovirus infection (dated by TCRdb to about 2019). At the level of the whole study: The peptide stimulations were aimed at well-studied HLA-B-restricted epitopes as well as recently identified HLA-C-restricted CMV epitopes, whose presentation resists viral immunomodulation. The HLA type of each donor mattered for the analysis, because public TCR beta signatures pointed to carriage of CMV infection along with the matching HLA type.

Sample treatment or condition, as interpreted from the label and publication: in vitro stimulation with specific CMV peptide epitopes to enrich CMV-specific T cells. The listed sequencing device is Illumina HiSeq 1500. TCRdb trimmed public reads at Q25 via fastp, called clones via MiXCR and kept in-frame beta chains. Records with the same CDR3 protein are collapsed into one entry carrying the most frequent genes and DNA. For this sample there are some 700,000 distinct CDR3 sequences; roughly 33% appear just once. The ten most abundant clones make up roughly 18% of the sample. The germline V gene provides CDR1 SGHVS and CDR2 FNYEAQ. The CDR3, cysteine through phenylalanine, is 16 amino acids long. The only DNA kept is the CDR3, 48 bases in frame from the first base. Cut back by 5 bases and 7 bases, the V and J ends lie 23 bases apart. The investigation overall reported the following: In the ex vivo response, HLA-C-restricted CMV-specific TCR beta clonotypes were dominant, and in two of eight donors the single most frequent clonotype came from this HLA-C-restricted group. In both this cohort and an independent cohort of 350 to 400 donors, the cumulative frequency of public TCR beta family members distinguished carriers of CMV infection plus the relevant HLA type.

As for this clonotype: Its antigen is still unknown. Nothing much larger sits one base from this clone, and base qualities are not available.

This specimen consisted of cultured PBMCs, obtained from culture after CMV antigen stimulation. The rearrangement combines TRBV7-6 with TRBJ2-5; the D region possibly corresponds to TRBD1 (6 bases align). The clonotype originates from a human donor in good health (CMV status not recorded). Some clones in this sample may be carry-over from other donors' samples. CDR3 region: CASSLVDSPSLGTQYF. The nucleotide sequence reads as follows: TGTGCCAGCAGCCTTGTGGACAGTCCCTCCCTCGGGACCCAGTACTTC.